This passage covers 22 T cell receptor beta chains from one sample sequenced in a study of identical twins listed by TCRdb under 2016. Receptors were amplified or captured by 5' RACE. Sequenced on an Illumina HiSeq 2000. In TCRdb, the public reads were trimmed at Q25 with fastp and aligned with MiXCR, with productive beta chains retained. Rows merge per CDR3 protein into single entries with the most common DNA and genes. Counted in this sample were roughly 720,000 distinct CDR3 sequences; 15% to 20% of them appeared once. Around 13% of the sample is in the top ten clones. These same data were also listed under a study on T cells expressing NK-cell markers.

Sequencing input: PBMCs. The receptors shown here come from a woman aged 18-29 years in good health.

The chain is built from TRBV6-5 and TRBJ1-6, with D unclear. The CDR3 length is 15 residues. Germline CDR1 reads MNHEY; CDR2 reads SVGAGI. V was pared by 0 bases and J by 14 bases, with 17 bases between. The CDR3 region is CASSYSIVSLSALHF. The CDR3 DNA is TGTGCCAGCAGTTACTCGATTGTAAGCCTTTCGGCCCTCCACTTT.

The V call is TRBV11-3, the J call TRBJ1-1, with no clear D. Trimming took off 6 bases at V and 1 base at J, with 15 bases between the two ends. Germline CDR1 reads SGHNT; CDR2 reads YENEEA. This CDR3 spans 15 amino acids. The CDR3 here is CASRFEFAGNTEAFF. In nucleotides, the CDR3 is TGTGCCAGCAGATTCGAGTTTGCGGGGAACACTGAAGCTTTCTTT. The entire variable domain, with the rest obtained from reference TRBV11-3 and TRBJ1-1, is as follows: EAGVVQSPRYKIIEKKQPVAFWCNPISGHNTLYWYLQNLGQGPELLIRYENEEAVDDSQLPKDRFSAERLKGVDSTLKIQPAELGDSAVYLCASRFEFAGNTEAFFGQGTRLTVV.

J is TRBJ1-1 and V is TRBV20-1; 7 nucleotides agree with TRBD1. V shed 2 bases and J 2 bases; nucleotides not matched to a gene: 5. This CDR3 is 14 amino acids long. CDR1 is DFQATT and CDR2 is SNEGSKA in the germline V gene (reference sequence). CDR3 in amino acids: CSARSGQLNTEAFF. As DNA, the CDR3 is TGCAGTGCTAGATCGGGACAGTTAAACACTGAAGCTTTCTTT.

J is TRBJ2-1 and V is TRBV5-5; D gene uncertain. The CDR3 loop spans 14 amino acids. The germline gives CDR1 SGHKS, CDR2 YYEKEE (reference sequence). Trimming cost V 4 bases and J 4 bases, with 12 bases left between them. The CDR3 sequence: CASSRLWLYNEQFF. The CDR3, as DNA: TGTGCCAGCAGCCGACTTTGGCTATACAATGAGCAGTTCTTC. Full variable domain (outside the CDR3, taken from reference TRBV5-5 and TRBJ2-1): DAGVTQSPTHLIKTRGQQVTLRCSPISGHKSVSWYQQVLGQGPQFIFQYYEKEERGRGNFPDRFSARQFPNYSSELNVNALLLGDSALYLCASSRLWLYNEQFFGPGTRLTVL.

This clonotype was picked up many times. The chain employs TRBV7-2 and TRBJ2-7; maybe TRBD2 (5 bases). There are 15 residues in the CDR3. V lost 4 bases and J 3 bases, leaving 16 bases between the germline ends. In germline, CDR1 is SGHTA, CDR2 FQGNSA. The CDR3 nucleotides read TGTGCCAGCAGCTCGCAACTAGTCACAAGCTACGAGCAGTACTTC. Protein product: CASSSQLVTSYEQYF.

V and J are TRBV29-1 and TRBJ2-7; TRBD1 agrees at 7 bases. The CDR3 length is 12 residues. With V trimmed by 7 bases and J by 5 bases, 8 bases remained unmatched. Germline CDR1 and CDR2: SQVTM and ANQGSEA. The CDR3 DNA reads TGCAGCGGATCGACAGGGCTCCACGAGCAGTACTTC. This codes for CSGSTGLHEQYF.

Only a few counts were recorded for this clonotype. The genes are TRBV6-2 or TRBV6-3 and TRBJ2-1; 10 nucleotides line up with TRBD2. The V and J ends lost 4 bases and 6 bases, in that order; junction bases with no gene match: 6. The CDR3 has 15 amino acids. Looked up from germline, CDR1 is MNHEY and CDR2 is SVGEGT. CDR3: CASSFGLAETNEQFF. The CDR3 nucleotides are TGTGCCAGCAGTTTCGGACTAGCGGAGACCAATGAGCAGTTCTTC.

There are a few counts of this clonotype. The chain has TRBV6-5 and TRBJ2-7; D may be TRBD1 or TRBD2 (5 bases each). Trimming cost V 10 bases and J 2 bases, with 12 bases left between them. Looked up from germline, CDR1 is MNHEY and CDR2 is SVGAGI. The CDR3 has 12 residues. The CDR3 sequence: CATWDRPYEQYF. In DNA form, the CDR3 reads TGTGCCACCTGGGACCGACCCTACGAGCAGTACTTC.

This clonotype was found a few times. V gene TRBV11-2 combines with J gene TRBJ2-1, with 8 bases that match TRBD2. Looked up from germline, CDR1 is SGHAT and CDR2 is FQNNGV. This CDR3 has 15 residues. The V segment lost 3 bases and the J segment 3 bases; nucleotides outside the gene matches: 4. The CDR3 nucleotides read TGTGCCAGCAGCTTCGGGGGGGGAGGCTACAATGAGCAGTTCTTC. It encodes CASSFGGGGYNEQFF.

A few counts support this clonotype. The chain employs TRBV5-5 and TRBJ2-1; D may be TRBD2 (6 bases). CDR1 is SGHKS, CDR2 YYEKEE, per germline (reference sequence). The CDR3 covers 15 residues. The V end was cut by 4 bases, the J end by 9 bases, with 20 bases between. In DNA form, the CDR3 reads TGTGCCAGCAGCCTCCGGGCTGGAGGGAGTGGTGAGCAGTTCTTC. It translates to CASSLRAGGSGEQFF. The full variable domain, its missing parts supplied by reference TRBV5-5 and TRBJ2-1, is DAGVTQSPTHLIKTRGQQVTLRCSPISGHKSVSWYQQVLGQGPQFIFQYYEKEERGRGNFPDRFSARQFPNYSSELNVNALLLGDSALYLCASSLRAGGSGEQFFGPGTRLTVL.

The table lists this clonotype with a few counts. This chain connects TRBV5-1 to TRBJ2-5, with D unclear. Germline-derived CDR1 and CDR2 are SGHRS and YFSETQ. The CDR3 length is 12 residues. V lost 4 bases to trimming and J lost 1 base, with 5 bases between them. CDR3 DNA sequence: TGCGCCAGCAGCCAATTCCAAGAGACCCAGTACTTC. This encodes CASSQFQETQYF. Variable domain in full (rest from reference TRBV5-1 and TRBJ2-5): KAGVTQTPRYLIKTRGQQVTLSCSPISGHRSVSWYQQTPGQGLQFLFEYFSETQRNKGNFPGRFSGRQFSNSRSEMNVSTLELGDSALYLCASSQFQETQYFGPGTRLLVL.

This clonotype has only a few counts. CDR3: CSAMLSTDTQYF. The CDR3 nucleotides read TGCAGTGCTATGCTCAGCACAGATACGCAGTATTTT. The chain employs TRBV20-1 and TRBJ2-3; D is ambiguous. CDR3 length equals 12 residues. V was clipped by 4 bases and J by 0 bases, with 5 bases between them. Germline CDR1 reads DFQATT; CDR2 reads SNEGSKA (reference sequence).

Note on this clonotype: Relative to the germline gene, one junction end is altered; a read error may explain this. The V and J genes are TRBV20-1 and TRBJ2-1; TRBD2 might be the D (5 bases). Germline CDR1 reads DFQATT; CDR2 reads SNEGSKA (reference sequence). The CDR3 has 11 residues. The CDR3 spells CSVRGRNEQFF. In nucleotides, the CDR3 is TGCAGTGTTAGAGGGCGGAATGAGCAGTTCTTC.

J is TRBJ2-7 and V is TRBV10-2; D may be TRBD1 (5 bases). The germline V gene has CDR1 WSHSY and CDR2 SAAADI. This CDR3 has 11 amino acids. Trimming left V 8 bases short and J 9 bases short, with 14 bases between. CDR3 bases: TGCGCCAGCTTTAATGGGCAGGGGCAGTACTTC. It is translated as CASFNGQGQYF.

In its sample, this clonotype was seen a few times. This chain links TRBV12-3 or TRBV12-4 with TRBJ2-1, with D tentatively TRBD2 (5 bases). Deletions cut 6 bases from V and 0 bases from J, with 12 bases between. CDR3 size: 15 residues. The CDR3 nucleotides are TGTGCCAGCAGAATTAGCGTAACCTCCTACAATGAGCAGTTCTTC. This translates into CASRISVTSYNEQFF.

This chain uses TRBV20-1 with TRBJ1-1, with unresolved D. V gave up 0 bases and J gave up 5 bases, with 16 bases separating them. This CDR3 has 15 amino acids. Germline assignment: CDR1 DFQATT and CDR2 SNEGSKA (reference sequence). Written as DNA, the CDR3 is TGCAGTGCTAGAGATCCGGGCAGGCCTAGGACTGAAGCTTTCTTT. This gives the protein CSARDPGRPRTEAFF.

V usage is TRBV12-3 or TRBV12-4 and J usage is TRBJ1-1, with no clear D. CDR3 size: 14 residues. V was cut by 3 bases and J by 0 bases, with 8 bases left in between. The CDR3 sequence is CASSLQRLNTEAFF. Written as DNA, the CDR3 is TGTGCCAGCAGTTTGCAACGGTTGAACACTGAAGCTTTCTTT.

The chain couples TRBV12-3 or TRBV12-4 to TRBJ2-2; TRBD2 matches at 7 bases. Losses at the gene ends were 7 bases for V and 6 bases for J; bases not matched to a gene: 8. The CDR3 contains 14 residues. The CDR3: CASKRRESPGELFF. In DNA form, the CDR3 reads TGTGCCAGCAAGCGGCGGGAGTCCCCCGGGGAGCTGTTTTTT.

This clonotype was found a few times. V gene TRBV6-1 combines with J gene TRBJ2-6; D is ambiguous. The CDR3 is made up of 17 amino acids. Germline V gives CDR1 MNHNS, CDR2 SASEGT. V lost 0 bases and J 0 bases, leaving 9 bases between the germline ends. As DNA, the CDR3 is TGTGCCAGCAGTGAAGCGTTGCCGATCTCTGGGGCCAACGTCCTGACTTTC. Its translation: CASSEALPISGANVLTF.

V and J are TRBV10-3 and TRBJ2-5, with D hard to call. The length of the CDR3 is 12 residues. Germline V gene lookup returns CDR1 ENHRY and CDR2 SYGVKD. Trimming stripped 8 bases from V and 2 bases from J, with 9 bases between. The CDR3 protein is CAIGFHQETQYF. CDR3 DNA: TGTGCCATCGGCTTTCATCAAGAGACCCAGTACTTC.

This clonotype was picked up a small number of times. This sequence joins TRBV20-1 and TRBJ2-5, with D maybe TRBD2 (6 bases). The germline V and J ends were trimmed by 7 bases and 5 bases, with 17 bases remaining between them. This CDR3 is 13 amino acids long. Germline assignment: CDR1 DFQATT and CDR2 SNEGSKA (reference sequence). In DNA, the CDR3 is TGCAGTGTAACACGGACTATTAGGGAGACCCAGTACTTC. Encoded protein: CSVTRTIRETQYF.

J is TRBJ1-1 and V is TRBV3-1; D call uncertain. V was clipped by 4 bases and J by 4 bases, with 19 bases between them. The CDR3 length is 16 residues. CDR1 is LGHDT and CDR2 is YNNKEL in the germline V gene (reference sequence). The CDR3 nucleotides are TGTGCCAGCAGCCGGACGCCCAGGACCGGTGGCACTGAAGCTTTCTTT. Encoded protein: CASSRTPRTGGTEAFF.